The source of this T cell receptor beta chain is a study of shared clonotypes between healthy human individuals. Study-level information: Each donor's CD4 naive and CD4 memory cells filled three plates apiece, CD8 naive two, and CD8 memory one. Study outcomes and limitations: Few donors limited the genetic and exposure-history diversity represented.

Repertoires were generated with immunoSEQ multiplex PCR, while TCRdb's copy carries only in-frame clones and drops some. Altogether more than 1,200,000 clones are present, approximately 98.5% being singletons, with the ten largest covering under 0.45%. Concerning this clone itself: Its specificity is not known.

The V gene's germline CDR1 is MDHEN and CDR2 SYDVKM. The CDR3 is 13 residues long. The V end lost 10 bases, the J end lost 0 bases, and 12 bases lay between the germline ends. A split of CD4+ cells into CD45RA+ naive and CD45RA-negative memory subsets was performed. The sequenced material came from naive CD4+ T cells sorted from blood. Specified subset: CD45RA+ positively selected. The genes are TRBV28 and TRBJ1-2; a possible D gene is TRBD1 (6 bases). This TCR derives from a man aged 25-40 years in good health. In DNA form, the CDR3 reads TGTGCCATCCAGGGGACGGCTAACTATGGCTACACCTTC. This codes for CAIQGTANYGYTF.